This T cell receptor beta chain was captured by sequencing in a study of vaccination and CD4 T cells after COVID-19. Across the whole study: Between diagnosis and the drawing of post-COVID samples lay a median around 110 days (range 35 to 161).

Indicated treatment: roughly 10-day PBMC culture with coronavirus spike peptide pools or control peptides (ViraFEST assay). With the Oncomine TCR Beta short-read assay, DNA from cultured CD4+ T cells was sequenced. It was from cultured CD4+ T cells that genomic DNA was extracted. MiXCR, run by TCRdb on the PCR reads, gives a single entry per CDR3 protein. This table has roughly 3,300 distinct CDR3 sequences, 70% to 80% appearing once. Comments on this clonotype: Its matching antigen is unknown.

This CDR3 has 14 amino acids. Germline CDR1 SGHAT, CDR2 FQNNGV. The V and J ends lost 4 bases and 5 bases respectively, with 14 bases between them. The chain couples TRBV11-2 to TRBJ1-2; D is unresolved. The sequencing sample was made of CD4+ T cells from blood, cultured in vitro. The receptor was derived from a human donor who had recovered from COVID-19. The DNA for the CDR3 is TGTGCCAGCAGCTCCGGGGTAGTAGCATATGGCTACACCTTC. Protein: CASSSGVVAYGYTF.